The next 29 T cell receptor beta chains were all read from a single sample in a study of breast tumors, draining lymph nodes, adjacent tissues. Samples came from axillary lymph nodes draining the breast cancer. Each CDR3 protein gets one entry after TCRdb re-called the multiplex PCR reads with MiXCR. The table shows over 200,000 distinct CDR3 sequences, with approximately 30% occurring only once. The sequenced sample was axillary lymph node tissue. These receptors were collected from a female donor with breast cancer. Some clones in this sample may be carry-over from other donors' samples.

Many counts were recorded for this clonotype. The CDR3 loop reads CASSLGSGLRGNQPQHF. CDR3 nucleotides: TGTGCCAGCAGCTTAGGTTCAGGGCTAAGGGGCAATCAGCCCCAGCATTTT. The gene calls are TRBV11-2 and TRBJ1-5; tentative D call: TRBD1 (5 bases). V lost 1 base to trimming and J lost 2 bases, with 15 bases between them. Germline V gives CDR1 SGHAT, CDR2 FQNNGV. The CDR3 sequence is 17 residues long.

Points on this clonotype: With a much larger clone just one base away, this may be a read error. The rearrangement joins TRBV30 to TRBJ2-2, with D hard to call. CDR3 length: 13 amino acids. V lost 3 bases, J lost 8 bases, and 13 bases lay in between. CDR1 is GTSNPN, CDR2 SVGIG, per germline (reference sequence). Written as DNA, the CDR3 is TGTGCCTGGAGGTCCCAAGCGAGGGGGGAGCTGTTTTTT. This translates into CAWRSQARGELFF.

This clonotype has ten or more counts. Here the CDR3 DNA reads TGTGCCAGCAGTGAATACACTGGCACTAGCACAGATACGCAGTATTTT. Encoded protein: CASSEYTGTSTDTQYF. This chain links TRBV25-1 with TRBJ2-3; D unresolved. The V gene's germline CDR1 is MGHDK and CDR2 SYGVNS. V was trimmed by 0 bases and J by 0 bases, leaving 10 bases between them. The CDR3 runs to 16 residues.

This clonotype was observed many times. The chain employs TRBV19 and TRBJ2-1, with 15 positions matching TRBD2. The CDR3 loop spans 16 amino acids. Trimming at V came to 2 bases and at J to 8 bases, leaving 4 bases not matched to a gene. Germline CDR1 and CDR2: LNHDA and SQIVND (reference sequence). The CDR3 region has the DNA TGTGCCAGTAGTATAAGGAGGACTAGCGGGAGGGATGAGCAGTTCTTC. Amino acids: CASSIRRTSGRDEQFF.

This clonotype was observed at least ten times. CDR3 in DNA: TGCAGTGCCCAAGCGGGGGCATACAATGAGCAGTTCTTC. Amino acid sequence: CSAQAGAYNEQFF. This rearrangement joins TRBV20-1 to TRBJ2-1, with TRBD2 identical over 8 bases. V trimming: 6 bases; J trimming: 4 bases; junction bases outside the gene matches: 5. Germline V gene data show CDR1 as DFQATT and CDR2 as SNEGSKA (reference sequence). The CDR3 spans 13 residues.

This clonotype was seen at least ten times. With a much larger clone just one base away, this may be a read error. This chain uses TRBV7-6 with TRBJ2-5, with 10 bases that match TRBD2. The germline V gene has CDR1 SGHVS and CDR2 FNYEAQ. There are 15 residues in the CDR3. The CDR3 nucleotides read TGTGCCAGCTCTGGGAGCGGGAGGGGGCTAGAGACCCAGCACTTC. Protein sequence: CASSGSGRGLETQHF. The variable domain in full, with the rest retrieved from reference TRBV7-6 and TRBJ2-5, is GAGVSQSPRYKVTKRGQDVALRCDPISGHVSLYWYRQALGQGPEFLTYFNYEAQQDKSGLPNDRFSAERPEGSISTLTIQRTEQRDSAMYRCASSGSGRGLETQHFGPGTRLLVL.

This clonotype came up many times. The CDR3 here is CASSEVVSGPNEQFF. DNA for the CDR3: TGTGCCAGCAGTGAAGTAGTGTCAGGGCCCAATGAGCAGTTCTTC. V is TRBV2 and J is TRBJ2-1; D might be TRBD1 (5 bases). The germline V gene has CDR1 SNHLY and CDR2 FYNNEI. Between the trimmed V and J ends, which lost 1 base and 6 bases, there was a span of 13 bases. The length of the CDR3 is 15 residues.

This clonotype was seen repeatedly, ten times or more. The chain recombines TRBV20-1 with TRBJ2-5, with 8 bases aligning to TRBD2. J lost 5 bases, V lost 4 bases, and 6 bases had no gene match. From germline, CDR1 is DFQATT and CDR2 SNEGSKA (reference sequence). CDR3 length: 13 amino acids. CDR3 nucleotide sequence: TGCAGTGCTAAAATAGCGGGACGGGAGACCCAGTACTTC. It yields the protein CSAKIAGRETQYF.

This clonotype was seen a handful of times. A much larger clone is a single base away; this may be a read error. The chain couples TRBV11-3 to TRBJ2-5; D may correspond to TRBD1 or TRBD2 (6 bases each). Trimming took off 5 bases at V and 5 bases at J, with 15 bases between the two ends. The CDR3 is 14 amino acids. Per germline, CDR1 SGHNT and CDR2 YENEEA. CDR3 nucleotide sequence: TGTGCCAGCAGCGGGGGGCGCGGGGCGGAGACCCAGTACTTC. Encoded protein: CASSGGRGAETQYF. Supplemented by reference TRBV11-3 and TRBJ2-5, the full variable domain reads EAGVVQSPRYKIIEKKQPVAFWCNPISGHNTLYWYLQNLGQGPELLIRYENEEAVDDSQLPKDRFSAERLKGVDSTLKIQPAELGDSAVYLCASSGGRGAETQYFGPGTRLLVL.

This clonotype was seen only once. A much larger clonotype is one base distant, so this may be a read error. This chain links TRBV20-1 with TRBJ2-5; D is possibly TRBD1 or TRBD2 (5 bases each). CDR1 and CDR2 from the germline V gene are DFQATT and SNEGSKA (reference sequence). This CDR3 has 14 amino acids. The V end was cut by 4 bases, the J end by 8 bases, with 20 bases between. The CDR3 DNA sequence: TGCAGTGCTAAACCCCGAGGGGAACCAACAACCCAGTACTTC. Encoded protein: CSAKPRGEPTTQYF.

This clonotype was observed a few times. The chain links TRBV18 to TRBJ1-5; D is unclear. V was shortened by 2 bases and J by 0 bases, with 14 bases between the two germline ends. Germline CDR1 is KGHSH and CDR2 is LQKENI. CDR3 length: 17 residues. The CDR3 reads CASSPYGGSYSNQPQHF. CDR3 coding DNA: TGTGCCAGCTCACCATACGGCGGCAGTTATAGCAATCAGCCCCAGCATTTT. Complete variable domain (other parts from reference TRBV18 and TRBJ1-5): NAGVMQNPRHLVRRRGQEARLRCSPMKGHSHVYWYRQLPEEGLKFMVYLQKENIIDESGMPKERFSAEFPKEGPSILRIQQVVRGDSAAYFCASSPYGGSYSNQPQHFGDGTRLSIL.

This clonotype was observed many times. This rearrangement joins TRBV12-3 or TRBV12-4 to TRBJ2-7; 8 bases line up with TRBD2. The CDR3 is 13 amino acids. V lost 6 bases to trimming and J lost 2 bases; unmatched junction nucleotides: 3. CDR3 residues: CASRNSGTYEQYF. The CDR3 region has the DNA TGTGCCAGCAGAAATAGCGGGACCTACGAGCAGTACTTC.

The table lists this clonotype with many counts. The genes are TRBV4-2 and TRBJ2-4; D unresolved. Germline V gene lookup returns CDR1 LGHNA and CDR2 YNFKEQ. Trimming left V 1 base short and J 6 bases short, with 4 bases between. This CDR3 is 12 amino acids long. CDR3 amino acids: CASSQAGNIQYF. For the CDR3, the DNA is TGTGCCAGCAGCCAAGCGGGAAACATTCAGTACTTC.

Remarks on this clonotype: It is unclear where the CDR3 begins or ends on the DNA, so no DNA is shown, and the CDR3 is as TCRdb lists it. The CDR3 here is CATSQVNNEQFFGPGTRLTIYF. The rearrangement links TRBV7-6 to TRBJ1-3; the listed D gene, TRBD1, was not tested against the DNA. Germline lookup yields CDR1 SGHVS and CDR2 FNYEAQ. Termini included, the CDR3 measures 22 amino acids.

Of note for this clonotype: A junction boundary mismatches the germline segment, possibly from a read error. The chain uses TRBV14 and TRBJ2-7; D perhaps matches TRBD2 (5 bases). Per the germline V gene, CDR1 is SGHDN and CDR2 is FVKESK. The CDR3 contains 14 residues. The CDR3 loop reads CASTPMKRNYEQYF. DNA for the CDR3: TGTGCTAGCACCCCGATGAAGCGGAACTACGAGCAGTACTTC.

This rearrangement joins TRBV15 to TRBJ2-2, with D perhaps matching TRBD1 (6 bases). CDR1 and CDR2 (germline): LNHNV, YYDKDF (reference sequence). The ends were cut back, 5 bases at V and 3 bases at J, with 25 bases in the middle. The CDR3 has 19 residues. Here the CDR3 reads CATSSESGTGLGDTGELFF. CDR3 DNA sequence: TGTGCCACCAGCTCGGAATCCGGAACAGGGTTAGGGGACACCGGGGAGCTGTTTTTT. Looking up the rest from reference TRBV15 and TRBJ2-2 gives the full variable domain: DAMVIQNPRYQVTQFGKPVTLSCSQTLNHNVMYWYQQKSSQAPKLLFHYYDKDFNNEADTPDNFQSRRPNTSFCFLDIRSPGLGDTAMYLCATSSESGTGLGDTGELFFGEGSRLTVL.

In its sample, this clonotype was seen many times. This chain uses TRBV14 with TRBJ2-5; the D call may be TRBD1 or TRBD2 (5 bases each). Trimming took off 1 base at V and 10 bases at J, with 19 bases between the two ends. This CDR3 is built from 15 residues. Per germline, CDR1 SGHDN and CDR2 FVKESK. In DNA, the CDR3 is TGTGCCAGCAGCCAAGTTCTGACGTGGGGGTCCGGCCAGTACTTC. This encodes CASSQVLTWGSGQYF.

This rearrangement joins TRBV20-1 to TRBJ2-5; TRBD2 matches 12 bases. CDR1 is DFQATT and CDR2 is SNEGSKA in the germline V gene (reference sequence). Trimming removed 3 bases from V and 4 bases from J; junction bases left unmatched: 6. There are 15 residues in the CDR3. CDR3 in DNA: TGCAGTGCTAGCTCTAGCGGGAGGGTAGGAGAGACCCAGTACTTC. It encodes CSASSSGRVGETQYF.

In this sample, this clonotype turned up many times. CDR3 coding DNA: TGTGCCAGCAGCTTGGGACTCGGCTATGGCTACACCTTC. As protein: CASSLGLGYGYTF. The rearrangement joins TRBV7-2 to TRBJ1-2, with D possibly being TRBD1 (5 bases). There are 13 residues in the CDR3. Trimming cost V 3 bases and J 4 bases, with 9 bases left between them. Germline V gives CDR1 SGHTA, CDR2 FQGNSA.

This clonotype was seen repeatedly, ten times or more. The chain carries TRBV5-4 and TRBJ2-2; 9 bases are shared with TRBD2. V gave up 4 bases and J gave up 2 bases; unmatched junction bases: 3. CDR1 and CDR2 (germline): SGHNT, YYREEE (reference sequence). The CDR3 runs 15 residues. CDR3 in amino acids: CASSPGTSNTGELFF. CDR3 coding DNA: TGTGCCAGCAGCCCCGGGACTAGCAACACCGGGGAGCTGTTTTTT.

This clonotype appeared many times. The chain is built from TRBV7-8 and TRBJ2-5, with 15 bases that match TRBD2. From germline, CDR1 is SGHVS and CDR2 FQNEAQ. Losses at the gene ends were 3 bases for V and 9 bases for J; bases not matched to a gene: 11. The CDR3 has 17 residues. The CDR3 reads CASSFGLAGGPGEPQYF. CDR3 DNA sequence: TGTGCCAGCAGCTTCGGACTAGCGGGAGGGCCAGGGGAGCCCCAGTACTTC.

The sample holds many counts of this clonotype. The chain recombines TRBV6-6 with TRBJ2-7; the match to TRBD2 covers 11 bases. The CDR3 has 16 residues. The germline gives CDR1 MNHNY, CDR2 SVGAGI (reference sequence). The trim removed 5 bases at V and 3 bases at J, leaving 9 bases unmatched. The CDR3: CASSHPGTSGSYEQYF. The CDR3 DNA reads TGTGCCAGCAGTCACCCCGGGACTAGCGGAAGCTACGAGCAGTACTTC.

This clonotype was detected ten times or more. This chain uses TRBV6-5 with TRBJ1-3; TRBD1 might be the D (5 bases). V was clipped by 0 bases and J by 2 bases, with 8 bases between them. CDR3 length: 15 residues. Germline V gives CDR1 MNHEY, CDR2 SVGAGI. The CDR3 nucleotides are TGTGCCAGCAGTTACTCGCCAGGGCCTGGAAACACCATATATTTT. This translates into CASSYSPGPGNTIYF.

This clonotype was found a few times. This sequence joins TRBV28 and TRBJ1-4, with 12 nucleotides matching TRBD1. V trimming: 3 bases; J trimming: 8 bases; junction bases outside the gene matches: 13. Germline lookup yields CDR1 MDHEN and CDR2 SYDVKM. This CDR3 has 18 residues. The CDR3 region is CASSFHSGTGGEGEKLFF. The CDR3 nucleotides read TGTGCCAGCAGTTTTCACTCCGGGACAGGGGGCGAAGGGGAAAAACTGTTTTTT.

This clonotype was counted ten times or more. The gene calls are TRBV15 and TRBJ2-5; 10 bases line up with TRBD2. J lost 0 bases, V lost 3 bases, and 7 bases had no gene match. Germline V gene data show CDR1 as LNHNV and CDR2 as YYDKDF (reference sequence). There are 17 residues in the CDR3. CDR3 protein: CATSRALAGGDQETQYF. The CDR3, as DNA: TGTGCCACCAGCAGGGCCTTAGCGGGAGGCGACCAAGAGACCCAGTACTTC. The full variable domain, completed using reference TRBV15 and TRBJ2-5, is DAMVIQNPRYQVTQFGKPVTLSCSQTLNHNVMYWYQQKSSQAPKLLFHYYDKDFNNEADTPDNFQSRRPNTSFCFLDIRSPGLGDTAMYLCATSRALAGGDQETQYFGPGTRLLVL.

The CDR3 reads CASSPPGGTAYNEQFF. The CDR3 DNA reads TGTGCCAGCTCACCACCAGGGGGGACTGCCTACAATGAGCAGTTCTTC. J is TRBJ2-1 and V is TRBV18, with D perhaps TRBD1 or TRBD2 (6 bases each). The CDR3 spans 16 residues. Germline CDR1 and CDR2: KGHSH and LQKENI. The V end was cut by 0 bases, the J end by 2 bases, with 11 bases between.

This clonotype was seen more than once but under ten times. One base away lies a much larger clone, so this may be a sequencing read error. The chain has TRBV6-2 or TRBV6-3 and TRBJ2-7; perhaps TRBD1 as D (6 bases). Germline loops: CDR1 MNHEY, CDR2 SVGEGT. Trimming removed 5 bases at V and 5 bases at J, with 16 bases between. This CDR3 is built from 14 residues. CDR3 region: CASSQDRSTHEQYF. DNA of the CDR3: TGTGCCAGCAGTCAGGACAGATCGACGCACGAGCAGTACTTC.

A remark on this clonotype: Given a much more abundant clone one base away, this may be a read error. The V gene is TRBV6-2 or TRBV6-3, the J gene TRBJ2-7; D might be TRBD1 (6 bases). Germline CDR1 is MNHEY and CDR2 is SVGEGT. The CDR3 length is 15 residues. DNA for the CDR3: TGTGCCAGCAGTTACGAGGACAGAAGAGCCTACGAGCAGCACTTC. Protein sequence: CASSYEDRRAYEQHF.

This clonotype came up a few times. The rearrangement joins TRBV28 to TRBJ2-2, with D perhaps TRBD2 (6 bases). The CDR3 has 13 residues. V lost 11 bases, J lost 3 bases, and 13 bases lay in between. Germline V gene lookup returns CDR1 MDHEN and CDR2 SYDVKM. The CDR3 reads CAARDWDTGELFF. DNA of the CDR3: TGTGCCGCCCGGGACTGGGACACCGGGGAGCTGTTTTTT.